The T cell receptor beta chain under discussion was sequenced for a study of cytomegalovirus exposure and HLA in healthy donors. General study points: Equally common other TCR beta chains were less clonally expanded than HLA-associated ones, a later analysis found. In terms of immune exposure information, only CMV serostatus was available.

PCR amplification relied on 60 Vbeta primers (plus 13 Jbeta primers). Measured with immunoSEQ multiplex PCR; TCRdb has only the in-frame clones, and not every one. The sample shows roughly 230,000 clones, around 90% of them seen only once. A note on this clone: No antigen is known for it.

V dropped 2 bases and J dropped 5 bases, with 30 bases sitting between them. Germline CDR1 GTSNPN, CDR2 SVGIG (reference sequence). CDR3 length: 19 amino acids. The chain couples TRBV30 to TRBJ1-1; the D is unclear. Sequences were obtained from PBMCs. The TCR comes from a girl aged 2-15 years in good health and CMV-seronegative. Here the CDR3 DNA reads TGTGCCTGGAGTCGACTACCCTCAAAGAGGGATCCAATCGGTACTGAAGCTTTCTTT. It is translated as CAWSRLPSKRDPIGTEAFF.